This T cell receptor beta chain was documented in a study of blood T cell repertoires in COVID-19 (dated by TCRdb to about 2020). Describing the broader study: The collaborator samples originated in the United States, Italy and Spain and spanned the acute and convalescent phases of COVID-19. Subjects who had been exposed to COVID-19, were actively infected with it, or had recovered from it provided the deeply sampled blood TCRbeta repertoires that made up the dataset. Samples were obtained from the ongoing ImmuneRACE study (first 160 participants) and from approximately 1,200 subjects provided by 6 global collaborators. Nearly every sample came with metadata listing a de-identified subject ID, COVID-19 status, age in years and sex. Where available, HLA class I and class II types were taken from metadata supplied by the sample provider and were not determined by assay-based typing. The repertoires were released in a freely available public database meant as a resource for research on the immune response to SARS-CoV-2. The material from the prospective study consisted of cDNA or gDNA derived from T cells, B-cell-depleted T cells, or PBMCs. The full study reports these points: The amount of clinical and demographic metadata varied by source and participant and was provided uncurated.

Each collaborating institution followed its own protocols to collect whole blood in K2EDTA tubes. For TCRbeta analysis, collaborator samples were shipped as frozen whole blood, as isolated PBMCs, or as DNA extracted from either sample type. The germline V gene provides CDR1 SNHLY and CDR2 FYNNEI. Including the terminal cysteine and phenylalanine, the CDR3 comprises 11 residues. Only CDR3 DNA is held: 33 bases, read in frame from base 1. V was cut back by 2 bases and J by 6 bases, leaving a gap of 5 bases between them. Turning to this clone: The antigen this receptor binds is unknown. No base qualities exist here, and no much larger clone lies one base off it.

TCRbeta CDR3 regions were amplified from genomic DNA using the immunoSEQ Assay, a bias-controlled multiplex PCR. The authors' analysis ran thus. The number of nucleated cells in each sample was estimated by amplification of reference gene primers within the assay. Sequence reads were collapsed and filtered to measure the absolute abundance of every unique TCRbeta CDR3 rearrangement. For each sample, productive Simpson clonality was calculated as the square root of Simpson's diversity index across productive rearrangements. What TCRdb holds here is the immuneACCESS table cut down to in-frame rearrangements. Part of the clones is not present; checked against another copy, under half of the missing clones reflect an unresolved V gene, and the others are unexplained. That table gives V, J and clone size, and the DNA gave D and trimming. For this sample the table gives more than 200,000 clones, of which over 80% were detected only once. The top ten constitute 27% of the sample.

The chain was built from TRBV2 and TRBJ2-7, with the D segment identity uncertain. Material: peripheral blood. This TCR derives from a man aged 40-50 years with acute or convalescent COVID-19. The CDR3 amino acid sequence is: CASSESIEQYF. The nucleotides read TGTGCCAGCAGTGAATCAATCGAGCAGTACTTC.